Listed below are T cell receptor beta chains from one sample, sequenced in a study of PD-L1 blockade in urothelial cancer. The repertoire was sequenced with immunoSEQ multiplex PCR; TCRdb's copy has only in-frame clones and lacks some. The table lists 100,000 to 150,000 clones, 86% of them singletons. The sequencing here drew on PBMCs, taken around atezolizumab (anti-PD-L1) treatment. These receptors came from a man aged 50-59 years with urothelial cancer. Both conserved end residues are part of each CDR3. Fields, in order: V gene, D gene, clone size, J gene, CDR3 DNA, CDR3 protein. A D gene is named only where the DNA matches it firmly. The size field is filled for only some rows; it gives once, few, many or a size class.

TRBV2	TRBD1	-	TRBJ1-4	TGTGCCAGCAGAAGCACAGGGGGCGTTAGTGAAAAACTGTTTTTT	CASRSTGGVSEKLFF
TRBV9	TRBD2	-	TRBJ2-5	TGTGCCAGCAGCGAGGGAGGGTTGGGGAGGGGAGAGACCCAGTACTTC	CASSEGGLGRGETQYF
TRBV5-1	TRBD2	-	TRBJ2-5	TGCGCCAGCAGCGCCCGGACTAGCGGGAGGGAGACCCAGTACTTC	CASSARTSGRETQYF
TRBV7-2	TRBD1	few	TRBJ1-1	TGTGCCAGCAGCAGGACAGGGACGACCATGAACACTGAAGCTTTCTTT	CASSRTGTTMNTEAFF
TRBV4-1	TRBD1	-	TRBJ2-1	TGCGCCAGCAGCCAAAGTCGTGGGACAGGGGACCTCGATGAGCAGTTCTTC	CASSQSRGTGDLDEQFF
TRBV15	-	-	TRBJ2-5	TGTGCCACCAGCAGTTGGGGCAGCGAGACCCAGTACTTC	CATSSWGSETQYF
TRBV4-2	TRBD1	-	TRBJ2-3	TGTGCCAGCAGCCAAGAAGCCGGACAGGGGGTTCTTGGCACAGATACGCAGTATTTT	CASSQEAGQGVLGTDTQYF
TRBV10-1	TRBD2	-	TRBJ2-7	TGCGCCAGCAGTAATAGCGGGAGGTCCTACGAGCAGTACTTC	CASSNSGRSYEQYF
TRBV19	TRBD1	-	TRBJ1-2	TGTGCCAGTACCCTAGGGGGCGACGCTCGACGAGGCTACACCTTC	CASTLGGDARRGYTF
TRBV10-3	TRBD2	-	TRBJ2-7	TGTGCCATCAGTCCCGGGACTAACTCCTACGAGCAGTACTTC	CAISPGTNSYEQYF
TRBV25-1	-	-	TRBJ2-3	TGTGCCAGCAGTGCCCCAACAGATACGCAGTATTTT	CASSAPTDTQYF
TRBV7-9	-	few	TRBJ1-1	TGTGCCAGCAGCTTAGGTGGGCCCAACACTGAAGCTTTCTTT	CASSLGGPNTEAFF
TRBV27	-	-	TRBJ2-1	TGTGCCAGCAGTTTATCGACCGGGCGGGTCAATGAGCAGTTCTTC	CASSLSTGRVNEQFF
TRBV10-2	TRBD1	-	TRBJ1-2	TGCGCCAGCAGTGATTCCGGACAGGGGGCCTATGGCTACACCTTC	CASSDSGQGAYGYTF
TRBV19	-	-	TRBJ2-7	TGTGCCAGTAGTATATGGGCAGGCCATACCTACGAGCAGTACTTC	CASSIWAGHTYEQYF
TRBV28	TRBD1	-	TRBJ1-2	TGTGCCAGCAGTCACAGGGGGTGGCCTGCCATTAGCGGCTACACCTTC	CASSHRGWPAISGYTF